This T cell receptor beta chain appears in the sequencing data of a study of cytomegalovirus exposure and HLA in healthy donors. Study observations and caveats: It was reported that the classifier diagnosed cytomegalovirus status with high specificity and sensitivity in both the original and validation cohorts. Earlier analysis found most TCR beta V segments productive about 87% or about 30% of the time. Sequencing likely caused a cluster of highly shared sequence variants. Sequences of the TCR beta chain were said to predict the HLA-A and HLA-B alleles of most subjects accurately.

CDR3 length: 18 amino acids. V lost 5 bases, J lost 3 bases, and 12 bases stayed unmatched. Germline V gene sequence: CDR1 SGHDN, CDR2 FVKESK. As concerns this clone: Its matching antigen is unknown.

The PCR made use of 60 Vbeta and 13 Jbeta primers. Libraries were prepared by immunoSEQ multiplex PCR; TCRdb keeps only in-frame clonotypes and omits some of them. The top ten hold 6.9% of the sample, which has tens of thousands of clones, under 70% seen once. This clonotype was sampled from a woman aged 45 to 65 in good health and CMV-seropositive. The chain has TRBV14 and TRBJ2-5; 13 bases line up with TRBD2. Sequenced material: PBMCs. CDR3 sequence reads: CASSRKLTSGGSKETQYF. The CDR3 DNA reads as TGTGCCAGCAGCAGAAAATTGACTAGCGGGGGGTCGAAAGAGACCCAGTACTTC.